Listed below are T cell receptor beta chains from one sample, sequenced in a study of blood T cell repertoires in COVID-19. Assay used: immunoSEQ multiplex PCR; TCRdb lists only in-frame clones, some missing. The data show about 180,000 clones, around 85% seen once. Sequences were obtained from peripheral blood. These receptors originate from a man aged 55 to 70 with acute or convalescent COVID-19. CDR3s include the opening cysteine and the closing phenylalanine or tryptophan. D genes are given only for firm matches. Clone size, where shown, is once, few, many, or a class for clones that have expanded.

D: TRBD2
size: once
V: TRBV28
J: TRBJ2-7
DNA: TGTGCCAGCAGTCCCGATAGCGGGGCCGCCTACGAGCAGTACTTC
CDR3: CASSPDSGAAYEQYF

D: -
size: -
V: TRBV12-3/TRBV12-4
J: TRBJ2-5
DNA: TGTGCCAGCAGTTCTAGCGCAGAGACCCAGTACTTC
CDR3: CASSSSAETQYF

D: TRBD1
size: -
V: TRBV24-1
J: TRBJ1-2
DNA: TGTGCCACCAGTACATACAGGGGAGATGGCTACACCTTC
CDR3: CATSTYRGDGYTF

D: TRBD1
size: -
V: TRBV23-1
J: TRBJ1-1
DNA: TGCGCCAGCAGTCAAACCCCCAGACAGGGGCCGAACACTGAAGCTTTCTTT
CDR3: CASSQTPRQGPNTEAFF

D: -
size: once
V: TRBV6-5
J: TRBJ2-7
DNA: TGTGCCAGCAGTTATTCCGCAGGGCCGGGCTACGAGCAGTACTTC
CDR3: CASSYSAGPGYEQYF

D: -
size: -
V: TRBV19
J: TRBJ2-2
DNA: TGTGCCAGTCAGGGCCGGGGGGAGCTGTTTTTT
CDR3: CASQGRGELFF

D: TRBD1
size: -
V: TRBV23-1
J: TRBJ1-5
DNA: TGCGCCAGCAGCACAAAAACCCAGGGGGAAGATCAGCCCCAGCATTTT
CDR3: CASSTKTQGEDQPQHF

D: TRBD2
size: -
V: TRBV5-1
J: TRBJ2-1
DNA: TGCGCCAGCAGCTTGGCCACCCTAGCGGCAGGTGGGAGTGAGCAGTTCTTC
CDR3: CASSLATLAAGGSEQFF

D: -
size: -
V: TRBV18
J: TRBJ2-3
DNA: TGTGCCAGCTCACCGTACCGTAGCGGCAATGGCGATACGCAGTATTTT
CDR3: CASSPYRSGNGDTQYF

D: TRBD1
size: once
V: TRBV28
J: TRBJ1-2
DNA: TGTGCCAGCAGACTGACAGGGGCCTATGGCTACACCTTC
CDR3: CASRLTGAYGYTF

D: TRBD2
size: -
V: TRBV6-4
J: TRBJ2-7
DNA: TGTGCCAGCAGTGACCGAACTAGCGGTAGGTACGAGCAGTACTTC
CDR3: CASSDRTSGRYEQYF

D: TRBD2
size: -
V: TRBV9
J: TRBJ2-1
DNA: TGTGCCAGCAGCGTAGTGGGGGGGAGCTCCTACAATGAGCAGTTCTTC
CDR3: CASSVVGGSSYNEQFF

D: -
size: -
V: TRBV11-2
J: TRBJ2-2
DNA: TGTGCCAGCAGCTTAATTAGGGGCCTATACACCGGGGAGCTGTTTTTT
CDR3: CASSLIRGLYTGELFF

D: -
size: -
V: TRBV9
J: TRBJ1-6
DNA: TGTGCCAGCAGGAGGGACATCGGCTTGAACTCACCCCTCCACTTT
CDR3: CASRRDIGLNSPLHF

D: TRBD1
size: once
V: TRBV5-1
J: TRBJ1-1
DNA: TGCGCCACCATGAAGACGACAGGGAAGAACACTGAAGCTTTCTTT
CDR3: CATMKTTGKNTEAFF

D: -
size: -
V: TRBV6-5
J: TRBJ1-2
DNA: TGTGCCAGCAGTTACTCCACAGGGAACTATGGCTACACCTTC
CDR3: CASSYSTGNYGYTF

D: TRBD2
size: -
V: TRBV4-3
J: TRBJ2-1
DNA: TGCGCCAGCAGCCGGGGGACTAGCGGTGCCAATGAGCAGTTCTTC
CDR3: CASSRGTSGANEQFF

D: TRBD1
size: -
V: TRBV3-1/TRBV3-2
J: TRBJ2-1
DNA: TGTGCCAGCAGCCAAAGGACAGGGGGCTCCTACAATGAGCAGTTCTTC
CDR3: CASSQRTGGSYNEQFF

D: -
size: -
V: TRBV4-1
J: TRBJ1-2
DNA: TGCGCCAGCAGCGAAGACGGTGGGGGGTTAGCTAACTATGGCTACACCTTC
CDR3: CASSEDGGGLANYGYTF

D: -
size: -
V: TRBV5-6
J: TRBJ1-1
DNA: TGTGCCAGCAGCTTGAACAGGGATGTAAGGGGTCGGAACACTGAAGCTTTCTTT
CDR3: CASSLNRDVRGRNTEAFF

D: -
size: -
V: TRBV5-1
J: TRBJ1-4
DNA: TGCGCCAGCAGCTTGGTGCGGGGGATCGATGAAAAACTGTTTTTT
CDR3: CASSLVRGIDEKLFF

D: TRBD2
size: -
V: TRBV7-9
J: TRBJ2-5
DNA: TGTGCCAGCAGCTTAGAACTAGCGGGAGGGGAGACCCAGTACTTC
CDR3: CASSLELAGGETQYF

D: TRBD2
size: once
V: TRBV5-4
J: TRBJ2-3
DNA: TGTGCCAGCAGACCACCCAGGACTAGCGACACAGATACGCAGTATTTT
CDR3: CASRPPRTSDTDTQYF

D: -
size: -
V: TRBV10-3
J: TRBJ2-7
DNA: TGTGCCATCGCGCAGGGAAGGGAAGGCGAGCAGTACTTC
CDR3: CAIAQGREGEQYF

D: TRBD1
size: few
V: TRBV19
J: TRBJ1-2
DNA: TGTGCCAGTAGTATGGTTCAGGGGGGAATCTATGGCTACACCTTC
CDR3: CASSMVQGGIYGYTF

D: -
size: -
V: TRBV12-3/TRBV12-4
J: TRBJ1-3
DNA: TGTGCCAGCAGTTTGTCAGCGAAGAACACCATATATTTT
CDR3: CASSLSAKNTIYF

D: TRBD1
size: -
V: TRBV11-1
J: TRBJ2-7
DNA: TGTGCCAGCAGCCTTGGGGGGACAGGGTTAACCTACGAGCAGTACTTC
CDR3: CASSLGGTGLTYEQYF

D: TRBD2
size: few
V: TRBV5-1
J: TRBJ2-2
DNA: TGCGCCAGCAGCTCAAGGACTAGCGGGAGGAACACCGGGGAGCTGTTTTTT
CDR3: CASSSRTSGRNTGELFF

D: -
size: few
V: TRBV18
J: TRBJ2-7
DNA: TGTGCCAGCTCACCAGGAGGGACAGCCCCCGAGCAGTACTTC
CDR3: CASSPGGTAPEQYF

D: -
size: -
V: TRBV4-3
J: TRBJ2-4
DNA: TGCGCCAGCAGCCAAGAAGCGTCACGGGCCAAAAACATTCAGTACTTC
CDR3: CASSQEASRAKNIQYF

D: -
size: -
V: TRBV19
J: TRBJ1-1
DNA: TGTGCCAGTAAGAGGGCCTTGAACACTGAAGCTTTCTTT
CDR3: CASKRALNTEAFF

D: -
size: once
V: TRBV28
J: TRBJ1-2
DNA: TGTGCCAGCAGTCCCGGACAGCCTGGGGGCTACACCTTC
CDR3: CASSPGQPGGYTF

D: -
size: -
V: TRBV25-1
J: TRBJ1-1
DNA: TGTGCCAGTATATCAGCAGGGGTCACTGAAGCTTTCTTT
CDR3: CASISAGVTEAFF

D: -
size: -
V: TRBV5-4
J: TRBJ1-4
DNA: TGTGCCAGCAGCTTGGATGGCCGGGGGAGTATTTTT
CDR3: CASSLDGRGSIF

D: TRBD2
size: -
V: TRBV5-6
J: TRBJ2-3
DNA: TGTGCCAGCAGCCTTCGGACTAGCGGGAGGGTAGAGTATTTT
CDR3: CASSLRTSGRVEYF

D: TRBD1
size: -
V: TRBV9
J: TRBJ2-1
DNA: TGTGCCAGCAGCCTCGACAGGGCGAATGAGCAGTTCTTC
CDR3: CASSLDRANEQFF

D: TRBD1
size: -
V: TRBV19
J: TRBJ1-6
DNA: TGTGCCAGTAGTTTTTGGACAGGGGTCCATTCACCCCTCCACTTT
CDR3: CASSFWTGVHSPLHF

D: TRBD1
size: -
V: TRBV4-1
J: TRBJ1-4
DNA: TGCGCCAGCAGCCGCCGGGACAGCCAGAATGAAAAACTGTTTTTT
CDR3: CASSRRDSQNEKLFF

D: TRBD1
size: once
V: TRBV6-1
J: TRBJ2-1
DNA: TGTGCCAGCAGTGATCAGTGGACAGGGGGAAACGAGCAGTTCTTC
CDR3: CASSDQWTGGNEQFF

D: -
size: -
V: TRBV30
J: TRBJ1-1
DNA: TGTGCCTGGAGTTGGGGAGTGAACACTGAAGCTTTCTTT
CDR3: CAWSWGVNTEAFF

D: -
size: few
V: TRBV4-2
J: TRBJ1-1
DNA: TGTGCCAGCAGCCATCAGGGTTCCACTGAAGCTTTCTTT
CDR3: CASSHQGSTEAFF